Listed here are 29 T cell receptor beta chains from one sample, sequenced in a study of blood T cells in healthy people across ages. The authors ran a second PCR of about 6 to 11 cycles using a sample-barcoded 5' primer and a J-beta primer mix. TCRdb fed the 5' RACE reads into MiXCR, producing one record per CDR3 protein. Of about 650,000 distinct CDR3 sequences listed, about 30% were seen once; the top ten hold 15%. Sequencing used blood. The receptors originated from a woman of 80 years or more in good health.

The table lists this clonotype with many counts. The V call is TRBV20-1, the J call TRBJ1-2, with TRBD1 matching over 7 bases. V shed 6 bases, J shed 2 bases, and the junction held 6 bases outside the gene matches. Germline loops: CDR1 DFQATT, CDR2 SNEGSKA (reference sequence). The CDR3 covers 13 residues. CDR3 nucleotides: TGCAGTGCCGGGGACAGTAAGAACTATGGCTACACCTTC. It codes for CSAGDSKNYGYTF.

This clonotype was seen ten or more times. DNA for the CDR3: TGCGCCAGCAGCCCCGTGGGGGAGGGAGCACTGTTTTTT. This codes for CASSPVGEGALFF. The chain links TRBV4-3 to TRBJ1-4, with TRBD1 as a possible D gene (5 bases). Germline CDR1 is LGHNA and CDR2 is YSLEER. The CDR3 is made up of 13 amino acids. V shed 4 bases and J shed 13 bases, with 16 bases lying between them.

Details on this clonotype: A much more abundant neighbour one base away suggests this may be a read error. V and J are TRBV5-1 and TRBJ2-7; D perhaps matches TRBD2 (5 bases). The CDR3 has 12 amino acids. Trimming removed 0 bases from V and 7 bases from J, with 8 bases in between. CDR1 and CDR2 from the germline V gene are SGHRS and YFSETQ. CDR3 sequence reads: CASSLDCGEQYF. Here the CDR3 DNA reads TGCGCCAGCAGCTTGGACTGCGGGGAGCAGTACTTC.

This clonotype was seen many times. The chain links TRBV20-1 to TRBJ2-5; tentatively, D is TRBD2 (6 bases). The CDR3 totals 14 residues. In germline, CDR1 is DFQATT, CDR2 SNEGSKA (reference sequence). Trimming removed 6 bases at V and 4 bases at J, with 18 bases between. DNA for the CDR3: TGCAGTGCATCGCTGGGGGACTTCCGAGAGACCCAGTACTTC. Translated: CSASLGDFRETQYF.

This clonotype was detected ten times or more. The chain joins TRBV6-5 to TRBJ2-5, with TRBD1 identical over 10 bases. Germline V gives CDR1 MNHEY, CDR2 SVGAGI. V shed 4 bases, J shed 5 bases, and the junction held 7 bases outside the gene matches. The CDR3 has 15 residues. The CDR3 DNA sequence: TGTGCCAGCAGTTCCGACAGGGGGCGCCGGGAGACCCAGTACTTC. This encodes CASSSDRGRRETQYF.

Ten or more counts support this clonotype. This sequence joins TRBV20-1 and TRBJ1-2; D is unresolved. Between the trimmed V and J ends, which lost 6 bases and 0 bases, there was a span of 11 bases. This CDR3 is built from 13 residues. The V gene's germline CDR1 is DFQATT and CDR2 SNEGSKA (reference sequence). CDR3 DNA sequence: TGCAGTGCCCCACCAGGTGCTAACTATGGCTACACCTTC. It translates to CSAPPGANYGYTF.

The chain employs TRBV12-3 or TRBV12-4 and TRBJ2-1, with 10 positions matching TRBD1. This CDR3 region has 16 residues. The V gene end was trimmed by 5 bases and the J gene end by 1 base; junction bases not matched to a gene: 5. This chain's CDR3 is CASSGGTGVSYNEQFF. CDR3 nucleotide sequence: TGTGCCAGCAGTGGAGGGACAGGGGTGTCCTACAATGAGCAGTTCTTC.

The rearrangement uses TRBV7-8 and TRBJ2-4; 8 nucleotides line up with TRBD2. The CDR3 runs 21 residues. V was clipped by 0 bases and J by 0 bases; unmatched bases: 16. The germline V gene has CDR1 SGHVS and CDR2 FQNEAQ. The CDR3 here is CASSLAPGTRTTPLAKNIQYF. DNA for the CDR3: TGTGCCAGCAGCTTAGCTCCTGGGACTAGGACGACTCCCCTAGCCAAAAACATTCAGTACTTC.

The V call is TRBV20-1, the J call TRBJ2-7, with D maybe TRBD2 (7 bases). V dropped 5 bases and J dropped 6 bases, with 14 bases sitting between them. This CDR3 has 12 residues. Germline values: CDR1 DFQATT, CDR2 SNEGSKA (reference sequence). Written as DNA, the CDR3 is TGCAGTGCTGCGGGGGCGAGGGCCGAGCAGTACTTC. Amino acid sequence: CSAAGARAEQYF.

This clonotype was seen only a few times. The chain links TRBV19 to TRBJ1-1; the D gene is possibly TRBD1 (5 bases). Germline V gene sequence: CDR1 LNHDA, CDR2 SQIVND (reference sequence). CDR3 size: 16 residues. The germline V and J ends were trimmed by 1 base and 4 bases, with 16 bases remaining between them. In DNA, the CDR3 is TGTGCCAGTAGTATAGGTTCTAGGGGAGGCGGCACTGAAGCTTTCTTT. It specifies CASSIGSRGGGTEAFF.

This clonotype was seen repeatedly, ten times or more. This chain joins TRBV5-1 and TRBJ2-5; 9 bases line up with TRBD2. After removal of 4 bases from V and 5 bases from J, the junction contained 9 bases not matched to a gene. Germline CDR1 reads SGHRS; CDR2 reads YFSETQ. The CDR3 consists of 15 residues. The CDR3 loop reads CASSAWRGGEETQYF. The CDR3 DNA follows: TGCGCCAGCAGCGCCTGGCGGGGGGGCGAGGAGACCCAGTACTTC.

This clonotype was counted ten times or more. The chain couples TRBV12-3 or TRBV12-4 to TRBJ1-2, with D tentatively TRBD1 (6 bases). V gave up 7 bases and J gave up 4 bases, with 13 bases separating them. This CDR3 has 13 amino acids. The CDR3 sequence is CASTIGGSYGYTF. CDR3 nucleotide sequence: TGTGCCAGCACCATTGGGGGCAGCTATGGCTACACCTTC.

This clonotype was counted a few times. The rearrangement uses TRBV7-9 and TRBJ1-6; D is perhaps TRBD1 (6 bases). Germline V gives CDR1 SEHNR, CDR2 FQNEAQ (reference sequence). V was trimmed by 8 bases and J by 6 bases, leaving 14 bases between them. The CDR3 is 14 residues long. The CDR3 spells CASGPGGPNSPLHF. CDR3 in DNA: TGTGCCAGCGGGCCGGGGGGCCCTAATTCACCCCTCCACTTT.

The table lists this clonotype with a few counts. CDR3 nucleotides: TGCAGTGCTAGAGAAGGGACAGGGGGCGTAGGCAATCAGCCCCAGCATTTT. Residues: CSAREGTGGVGNQPQHF. The chain uses TRBV20-1 and TRBJ1-5; 12 positions match TRBD1. The germline V gene encodes CDR1 DFQATT and CDR2 SNEGSKA (reference sequence). Germline trimming cut 0 bases from V and 2 bases from J; bases unmatched to any gene: 5. The length of the CDR3 is 17 residues.

This clonotype has a single count. The rearrangement joins TRBV2 to TRBJ2-7, with D perhaps TRBD1 or TRBD2 (5 bases each). The CDR3 has 12 amino acids. Germline-derived CDR1 and CDR2 are SNHLY and FYNNEI. With 11 bases removed from V and 1 base from J, the gap between germline ends came to 12 bases. The CDR3 DNA sequence: TGTGCCGGCCGGGACGGGTCCTACGAGCAGTACTTC. Translation gives CAGRDGSYEQYF.

Remarks on this clonotype: A read error may be the cause here, since a much bigger clone is one base away. The chain links TRBV29-1 to TRBJ2-1; D uncertain. V lost 7 bases to trimming and J lost 1 base, with 14 bases between them. Per the germline V gene, CDR1 is SQVTM and CDR2 is ANQGSEA. The CDR3 totals 14 residues. CDR3 DNA sequence: TGCAGCGGTTCTGAACGCCCTTCCTACAATGAGCAGTTCTTC. This gives the protein CSGSERPSYNEQFF.

The rearrangement links TRBV3-1 to TRBJ1-6; D is undetermined. The germline V gene has CDR1 LGHDT and CDR2 YNNKEL (reference sequence). V lost 1 base and J lost 7, with 11 bases in between. The CDR3 has 15 amino acids. The CDR3 nucleotides are TGTGCCAGCAGCCAAGTGTGGGATCTGAATTCACCCCTCCACTTT. Amino acids: CASSQVWDLNSPLHF.

This clonotype has ten or more counts. The genes are TRBV5-6 and TRBJ1-2, with TRBD1 matching 11 bases. The ends lost 4 bases at V and 4 bases at J; junction bases unmatched: 3. The CDR3 runs 14 residues. CDR1 and CDR2 (germline): SGHDT, YYEEEE. This CDR3 reads CASSAGQGVYGYTF. Written as DNA, the CDR3 is TGTGCCAGCAGCGCGGGACAGGGGGTCTATGGCTACACCTTC.

The V gene is TRBV29-1, the J gene TRBJ2-1, with TRBD2 matching over 14 bases. CDR3 size: 16 residues. J was trimmed by 5 bases and V by 3 bases; bases with no gene match: 6. Germline-derived CDR1 and CDR2 are SQVTM and ANQGSEA. In DNA form, the CDR3 reads TGCAGCGTTGATGGGACTAGCGGGAGTAAGGACAATGAGCAGTTCTTC. This codes for CSVDGTSGSKDNEQFF.

This clonotype was seen repeatedly, ten times or more. V is TRBV5-6 and J is TRBJ2-1; the D gene is possibly TRBD2 (6 bases). The CDR3 runs 13 residues. Trimming cost V 4 bases and J 5 bases, with 10 bases left between them. Germline lookup yields CDR1 SGHDT and CDR2 YYEEEE. The DNA of the CDR3 is TGTGCCAGCAGCGGGACTTTCCACAATGAGCAGTTCTTC. Its translation is CASSGTFHNEQFF.

Many counts were recorded for this clonotype. The genes are TRBV9 and TRBJ2-1; tentatively, D is TRBD2 (6 bases). Trimming cost V 4 bases and J 1 base, with 15 bases left between them. Looked up from germline, CDR1 is SGDLS and CDR2 is YYNGEE. This CDR3 is built from 16 residues. This chain's CDR3 is CASSSTSWSSYNEQFF. The CDR3 DNA follows: TGTGCCAGCAGCTCGACTAGTTGGAGTTCCTACAATGAGCAGTTCTTC.

This clonotype was counted between two and nine times. This chain links TRBV2 with TRBJ2-1; D unresolved. CDR1 and CDR2 from the germline V gene are SNHLY and FYNNEI. The CDR3 spans 12 residues. The V and J ends lost 6 bases and 4 bases respectively, with 7 bases between them. The CDR3 DNA reads as TGTGCCAGCAGGAACAGATACAATGAGCAGTTCTTC. It yields the protein CASRNRYNEQFF.

The chain employs TRBV18 and TRBJ2-2; D is undetermined. Trimming pared 2 bases from V and 4 bases from J, leaving 14 bases between. The CDR3 is made up of 16 amino acids. CDR1 is KGHSH and CDR2 is LQKENI in the germline V gene. In DNA form, the CDR3 reads TGTGCCAGCTCACCATTTACGCGGTCGAGCACCGGGGAGCTGTTTTTT. It codes for CASSPFTRSSTGELFF.

Of note for this clonotype: A much larger clone differs from this one at a single base, so this may be a read error. CDR3 bases: TGCAGCGTCAACAGGGGGGTACGCAATGAGCAGTACTTC. This encodes CSVNRGVRNEQYF. V and J are TRBV29-1 and TRBJ2-7; 8 nucleotides match TRBD1. V dropped 6 bases and J dropped 7; count of bases not matched to a gene: 11. Germline V lookup: CDR1 SQVTM, CDR2 ANQGSEA. The CDR3 totals 13 residues.

This clonotype came up once. This rearrangement joins TRBV12-3 or TRBV12-4 to TRBJ2-1; D is perhaps TRBD2 (6 bases). Trimming pared 2 bases from V and 7 bases from J, leaving 15 bases between. The CDR3 consists of 15 residues. CDR3 sequence: CASSLLAARYNEQFF. The CDR3 DNA sequence: TGTGCCAGCAGTTTATTAGCGGCCCGGTATAATGAGCAGTTCTTC.

This clonotype has at least ten counts. This CDR3 is CASSLAGTNTEAFF. In DNA form, the CDR3 reads TGTGCCAGCAGCTTAGCAGGGACGAACACTGAAGCTTTCTTT. The chain couples TRBV7-9 to TRBJ1-1; D is perhaps TRBD1 (5 bases). Trimming took off 0 bases at V and 1 base at J, with 6 bases between the two ends. There are 14 residues in the CDR3. Germline V CDR1 and CDR2: SEHNR, FQNEAQ (reference sequence).

Note on this clonotype: Relative to the germline gene, one junction end is altered; a read error may explain this. The CDR3 region has the DNA TGTGCCAGCAGTCACTCCAGTGGCTACACCTTC. Protein sequence: CASSHSSGYTF. The gene calls are TRBV6-2 or TRBV6-3 and TRBJ1-2, with D hard to call. CDR3 size: 11 residues. Germline V gene data show CDR1 as MNHEY and CDR2 as SVGEGT.

The chain uses TRBV11-2 and TRBJ2-7; TRBD1 or TRBD2 may be the D gene (7 bases each). The CDR3 extends over 15 amino acids. Germline V gene sequence: CDR1 SGHAT, CDR2 FQNNGV. Trimming removed 2 bases at V and 9 bases at J, with 20 bases between. The CDR3 region has the DNA TGTGCCAGCAGCTTATTTGGGTCCCAGGGGGAGGGGCAGTACTTC. It specifies CASSLFGSQGEGQYF.

This clonotype was counted many times. V usage is TRBV25-1 and J usage is TRBJ1-1; possible D gene TRBD1, 6 bases. This CDR3 has 11 residues. Germline V gene lookup returns CDR1 MGHDK and CDR2 SYGVNS. V shed 7 bases and J shed 5 bases, with 8 bases lying between them. CDR3 sequence (DNA): TGTGCCAGCACAGGGGTGACTGAAGCTTTCTTT. It yields the protein CASTGVTEAFF. The variable domain in full, completed from reference TRBV25-1 and TRBJ1-1, reads EADIYQTPRYLVIGTGKKITLECSQTMGHDKMYWYQQDPGMELHLIHYSYGVNSTEKGDLSSESTVSRIRTEHFPLTLESARPSHTSQYLCASTGVTEAFFGQGTRLTVV.